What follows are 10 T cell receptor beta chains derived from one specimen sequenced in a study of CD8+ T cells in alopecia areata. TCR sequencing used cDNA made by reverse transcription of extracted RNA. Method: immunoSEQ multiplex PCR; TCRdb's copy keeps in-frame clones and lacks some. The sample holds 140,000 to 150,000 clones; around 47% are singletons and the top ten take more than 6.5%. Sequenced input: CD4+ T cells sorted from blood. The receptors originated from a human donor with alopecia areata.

For the CDR3, the DNA is TGTGCCAGCAGTACCTGGGCCACTGCCGGCGGATCCCAGTACTTC. Translating it yields CASSTWATAGGSQYF. The rearrangement joins TRBV27 to TRBJ2-5; the D is unclear. Germline CDR1 MNHEY, CDR2 SMNVEV (reference sequence). Deletions cut 5 bases from V and 9 bases from J, with 22 bases between. This CDR3 contains 15 residues.

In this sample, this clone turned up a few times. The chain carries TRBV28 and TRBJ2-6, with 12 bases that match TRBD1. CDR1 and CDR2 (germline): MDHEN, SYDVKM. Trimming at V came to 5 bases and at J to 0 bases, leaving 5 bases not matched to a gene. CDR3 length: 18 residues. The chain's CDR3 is CASSPGTGGASGANVLTF. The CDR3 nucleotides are TGTGCCAGCAGTCCGGGGACAGGGGGCGCCTCTGGGGCCAACGTCCTGACTTTC.

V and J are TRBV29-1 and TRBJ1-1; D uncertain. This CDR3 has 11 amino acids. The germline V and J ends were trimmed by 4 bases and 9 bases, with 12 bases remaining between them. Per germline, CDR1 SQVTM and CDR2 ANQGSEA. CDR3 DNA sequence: TGCAGCGTTGTGTATATGAGAAAAGCTTTCTTT. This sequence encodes CSVVYMRKAFF. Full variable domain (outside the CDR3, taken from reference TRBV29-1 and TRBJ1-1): SAVISQKPSRDICQRGTSLTIQCQVDSQVTMMFWYRQQPGQSLTLIATANQGSEATYESGFVIDKFPISRPNLTFSTLTVSNMSPEDSSIYLCSVVYMRKAFFGQGTRLTVV.

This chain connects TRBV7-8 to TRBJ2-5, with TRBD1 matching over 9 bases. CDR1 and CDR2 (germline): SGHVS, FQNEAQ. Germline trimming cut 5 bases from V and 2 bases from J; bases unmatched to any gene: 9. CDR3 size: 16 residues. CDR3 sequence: CASSRPGQGIQETQYF. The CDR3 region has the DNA TGTGCCAGCAGCCGGCCGGGACAGGGCATACAAGAGACCCAGTACTTC. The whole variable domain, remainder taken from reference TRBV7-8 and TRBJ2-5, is GAGVSQSPRYKVAKRGQDVALRCDPISGHVSLFWYQQALGQGPEFLTYFQNEAQLDKSGLPSDRFFAERPEGSVSTLKIQRTQQEDSAVYLCASSRPGQGIQETQYFGPGTRLLVL.

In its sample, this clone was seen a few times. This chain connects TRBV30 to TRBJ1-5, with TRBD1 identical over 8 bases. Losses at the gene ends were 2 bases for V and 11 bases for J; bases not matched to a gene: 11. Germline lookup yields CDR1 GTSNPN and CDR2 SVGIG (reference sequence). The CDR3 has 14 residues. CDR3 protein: CAWSSTQGARTQHF. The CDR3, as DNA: TGTGCCTGGAGTTCTACGCAGGGGGCGAGGACCCAGCATTTT.

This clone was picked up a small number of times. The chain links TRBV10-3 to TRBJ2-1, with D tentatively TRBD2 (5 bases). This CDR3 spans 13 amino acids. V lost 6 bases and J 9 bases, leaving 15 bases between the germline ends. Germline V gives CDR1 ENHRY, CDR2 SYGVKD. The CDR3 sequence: CAIRSSAGTEQFF. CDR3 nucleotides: TGTGCCATCAGATCATCGGCGGGCACTGAGCAGTTCTTC.

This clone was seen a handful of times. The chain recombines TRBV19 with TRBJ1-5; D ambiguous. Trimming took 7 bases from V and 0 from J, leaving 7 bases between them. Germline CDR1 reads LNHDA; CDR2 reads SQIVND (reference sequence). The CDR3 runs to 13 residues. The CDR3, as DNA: TGTGCCAGTACCCGATATAGCAATCAGCCCCAGCATTTT. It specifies CASTRYSNQPQHF.

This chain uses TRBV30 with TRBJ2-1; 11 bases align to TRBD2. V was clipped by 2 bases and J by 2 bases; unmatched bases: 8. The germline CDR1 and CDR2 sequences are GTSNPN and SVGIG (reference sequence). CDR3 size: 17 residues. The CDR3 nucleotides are TGTGCCTGGAGTCCGGGGCCGGGACTAGCGGCCTACAATGAGCAGTTCTTC. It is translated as CAWSPGPGLAAYNEQFF.

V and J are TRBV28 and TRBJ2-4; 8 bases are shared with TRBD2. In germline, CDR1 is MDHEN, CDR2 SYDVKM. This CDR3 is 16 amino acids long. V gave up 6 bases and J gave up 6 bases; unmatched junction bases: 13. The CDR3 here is CASRPGGHEGRNIQYF. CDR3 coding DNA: TGTGCCAGCAGGCCGGGGGGGCACGAGGGGAGAAACATTCAGTACTTC.

The CDR3 DNA sequence: TGTGCCAGCAGTTTTGATGGCAATCAGCCCCAGCATTTT. It is translated as CASSFDGNQPQHF. This chain uses TRBV27 with TRBJ1-5; D is undetermined. The germline V and J ends were trimmed by 3 bases and 2 bases, with 5 bases remaining between them. The CDR3 runs to 13 residues. Per germline, CDR1 MNHEY and CDR2 SMNVEV (reference sequence).